This T cell receptor beta chain comes out of a study of vaccination effects on CD4 cells after COVID-19. About the study: Participants each got two BNT162b2 or mRNA-1273 vaccine doses.

ViraFEST expansion of antigen-specific CD4+ T cells with viral peptide pools preceded sequencing. It was after 10 days of culture that CD4+ T cells were isolated. The vaccine recipients had no prior SARS-CoV-2 infection, with negative nucleocapsid antibodies. The data were produced by immunoSEQ multiplex PCR, yet TCRdb's version contains in-frame clones alone and is incomplete. The repertoire has about 48,000 clones, more than 75% of them found once; the top ten carry around 6%. Findings and limits, study-wide: The study, lacking early post-infection timepoints, had few convalescent patients. In healthy vaccinees, only 1 of 255 vaccine-induced clones cross-reacted with common cold coronaviruses. Infection- and vaccine-induced clones contracted markedly late after vaccination.

This clone has only one observation. Its antigen is as yet unknown. The source was CD4+ T cells from PBMCs cultured with HCoV-OC43 spike peptides, collected before COVID-19 vaccination. Subset described: HCoV-OC43 spike overlapping peptide pool stimulation. The receptor was isolated from a human donor who received a COVID-19 vaccine.

The CDR3 here is CASSTPNQETQYF. The CDR3 bases are TGTGCCAGTAGTACTCCTAATCAAGAGACCCAGTACTTC. The V and J genes are TRBV19 and TRBJ2-5; no clear D. The CDR3 length is 13 residues. In germline, CDR1 is LNHDA, CDR2 SQIVND (reference sequence). V lost 4 bases and J lost 2, with 8 bases in between.